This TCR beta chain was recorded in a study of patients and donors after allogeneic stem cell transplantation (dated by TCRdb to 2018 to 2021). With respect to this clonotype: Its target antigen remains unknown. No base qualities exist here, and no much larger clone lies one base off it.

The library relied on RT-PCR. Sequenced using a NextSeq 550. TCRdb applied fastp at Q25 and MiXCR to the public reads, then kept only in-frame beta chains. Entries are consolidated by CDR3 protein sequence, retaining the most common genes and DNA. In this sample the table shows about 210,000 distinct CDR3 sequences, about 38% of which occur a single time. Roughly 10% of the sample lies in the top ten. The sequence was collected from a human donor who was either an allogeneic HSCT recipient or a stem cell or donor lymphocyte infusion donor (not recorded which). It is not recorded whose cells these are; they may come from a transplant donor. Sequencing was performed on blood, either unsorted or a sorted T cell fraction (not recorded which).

Read as DNA, the sequence is TGCAGTGCTAGTGAGGGTAGCCAGCCCCAGCATTTT. Its protein product is CSASEGSQPQHF. Rearrangement joined TRBV20-1 to TRBJ1-5, with the identity of the D gene unclear. The germline V gene (reference sequence) sets CDR1 to DFQATT and CDR2 to SNEGSKA. Its CDR3 holds 12 amino acids, cysteine through phenylalanine. Only the CDR3 region is kept as DNA, spanning 36 bases read in frame from base 1. The trim is 3 bases for V and 7 bases for J, with a gap of 10 bases between the germline ends.